These T cell receptor beta chains were read from a single sample in a study of type 1 and type 2 diabetes patients. TCRdb passed the multiplex PCR reads through MiXCR, listing each CDR3 protein once. The data hold around 300,000 distinct CDR3 sequences, with around 50% observed a single time. The sample consisted of peripheral blood mononuclear cells (PBMCs). The receptors stem from a man in his late teens or twenties with type 2 diabetes. Both conserved end residues are part of each CDR3. A D gene is named only where the DNA matches it firmly. Size tells how often a clone was seen (once, few, many) or the class of an expanded clone, and some rows leave it out.

j_call v_call cdr3_length d_call clone_size cdr3_nt cdr3_aa
TRBJ2-7 TRBV6-1 15 NA NA TGTGCCAGCAGTTACGGGTCTAAACCCTCCTACGAGCAGTACTTC CASSYGSKPSYEQYF
TRBJ2-1 TRBV5-1 12 NA few TGCGCCAGCGGAAAAAGCGGCCCCCCGCAGTTCTTC CASGKSGPPQFF
TRBJ2-7 TRBV25-1 13 NA NA TGTGCCAGCAGTATCGGCTCCTACAATGAGCAGTACTTC CASSIGSYNEQYF
TRBJ1-1 TRBV30 11 NA many TGTGCCTGGGGACGGGGGGCTGAAGCTTTCTTT CAWGRGAEAFF
TRBJ2-1 TRBV4-3 15 TRBD2 NA TGCGCCAGCAGTGTTTGGACTAGCGGGAGTAATGAGCAGTTCTTC CASSVWTSGSNEQFF
TRBJ2-1 TRBV6-6 15 TRBD2 NA TGTGCCAGCAGTGAAGCGGGGGGGCGGTCGAAGGAGCAGTTCTTC CASSEAGGRSKEQFF
TRBJ2-3 TRBV9 14 NA NA TGTGCCAGCAGCGTCACAGGGAGCACAGATACGCAGTATTTT CASSVTGSTDTQYF
TRBJ1-2 TRBV30 13 NA NA TGTGCCTGGAGTCACCTGGGACTCCCTGGCTACACCTTC CAWSHLGLPGYTF
TRBJ1-1 TRBV28 15 NA once TGTGCCAGCATTTCCGTGGGGGGGCAGAACACTGAAGCTTTCTTT CASISVGGQNTEAFF
TRBJ2-1 TRBV15 15 TRBD2 NA TGTGCCACCAGCAGAACTAGCGGGGATTACAATGAGCAGTTCTTC CATSRTSGDYNEQFF
TRBJ2-7 TRBV12-3/TRBV12-4 10 NA NA TGTGCCAGCGCAAGTAACGAGCAGTACTTC CASASNEQYF
TRBJ1-4 TRBV19 15 TRBD1 NA TGTGCCACAATGGGGACAGGGGGCACTAATGAAAAACTGTTTTTT CATMGTGGTNEKLFF
TRBJ1-1 TRBV6-5 14 NA few TGTGCCAGCAGTTACGGGTACCGGGACACTGAAGCTTTCTTT CASSYGYRDTEAFF
TRBJ2-7 TRBV5-1 11 NA NA TGCGCCAGCAGCTTGGTCGACGTGCAGTACTTC CASSLVDVQYF
TRBJ2-7 TRBV20-1 14 TRBD2 NA TGCAGTGTTGGCCCCCTAGCGGGGGGCTACGAGCAGTACTTC CSVGPLAGGYEQYF
TRBJ2-5 TRBV19 13 NA many TGTGCCAGTAGCCCTATGAGCCAAGAGACCCAGTACTTC CASSPMSQETQYF
TRBJ2-7 TRBV12-3/TRBV12-4 11 NA NA TGTGCCAGTGGAAGTCCCTACGAGCAGTACTTC CASGSPYEQYF
TRBJ1-2 TRBV14 13 NA few TGTGCCAGCAGCCAAGTTATGAGTTATGGCTACACCTTC CASSQVMSYGYTF
TRBJ2-1 TRBV30 13 NA NA TGTGCCAGCAGTGGGATTTCCTACAATGAGCAGTTCTTC CASSGISYNEQFF
TRBJ2-1 TRBV7-9 13 NA NA TGTGCCAGCAGCTTAGAACGGGATAATGAGCAGTTCTTC CASSLERDNEQFF
TRBJ1-2 TRBV4-1 15 TRBD1 NA TGCGCCAGCAGCCATGGACAGGGGCTTGGCTATGGCTACACCTTC CASSHGQGLGYGYTF
TRBJ2-7 TRBV27 15 TRBD1 NA TGTGCCAGCAGTTTATCGGGACAGCAAACCTACGAGCAGTACTTC CASSLSGQQTYEQYF
TRBJ2-3 TRBV2 11 NA many TGTGCCAGCAGGGAAATGGGAGCGCAGTATTTT CASREMGAQYF
TRBJ1-3 TRBV30 14 NA NA TGTGCCTGGAGTATTACAGAGAGTGGAAACACCATATATTTT CAWSITESGNTIYF
TRBJ1-2 TRBV28 11 NA NA TGTGCCAGCAGTTACCGACAGGTCTACACCTTC CASSYRQVYTF
TRBJ2-6 TRBV3-1 18 NA once TGTGCCAGCAGCCAATACCTGGCAGGACTCTCTGGGGCCAACGTCCTGACTTTC CASSQYLAGLSGANVLTF